Below, 8 T cell receptor beta chains from the same sample are listed, as sequenced in a study of monozygotic twins with inflammatory bowel disease (dated by TCRdb to between 2018 and 2020). Libraries were constructed by 5' RACE. The sequencer listed for this sample is Illumina HiSeq 2500. TCRdb reprocessed the reads, so every CDR3 protein sequence counts as one entry and DNA is not shown. This sample's table has entries for approximately 380,000 distinct CDR3 sequences. The ten largest account for just over 2.5% of the sample. Sequenced sample: blood. The origin of the receptors is a human donor with ulcerative colitis or Crohn's disease, or a healthy co-twin of an affected twin (not recorded which).

The V and J genes are TRBV20-1 and TRBJ2-1; lacking DNA, the TRBD1 call made by TCRdb goes unchecked. The CDR3 is 14 amino acids. The V gene's germline CDR1 is DFQATT and CDR2 SNEGSKA (reference sequence). The CDR3 spells CSAVGQWVLERQFF.

The chain links TRBV27 to TRBJ2-7. In germline, CDR1 is MNHEY, CDR2 SMNVEV (reference sequence). The CDR3 runs 14 residues. CDR3 protein: CASSITGGTYEQYF.

The chain is built from TRBV4-3 and TRBJ2-1. CDR1 and CDR2 from the germline V gene are LGHNA and YSLEER. This CDR3 has 16 amino acids. The CDR3 here is CASSQDRRGSYNEQFF.

The chain joins TRBV9 to TRBJ2-1. The CDR3 is 16 residues long. Germline values: CDR1 SGDLS, CDR2 YYNGEE. The CDR3: CASSVGVVATYNEQFF.

The genes are TRBV24-1 and TRBJ2-7; TCRdb calls TRBD2, which cannot be checked without DNA. Germline V gene data show CDR1 as KGHDR and CDR2 as SFDVKD. The CDR3 has 16 residues. This CDR3 reads CATRGTAMRANYEQYF.

The chain carries TRBV4-2 and TRBJ2-2. The CDR3 consists of 17 residues. The germline gives CDR1 LGHNA, CDR2 YNFKEQ. CDR3 in amino acids: CASSQDWRQANTGELFF.

This chain links TRBV7-3 with TRBJ2-7; no DNA is available, so the TRBD1 call from TCRdb remains unchecked. CDR3 length: 15 residues. In germline, CDR1 is SGHTA, CDR2 FQGTGA. The CDR3 here is CASSLAGTGTYEQYF. Full variable domain (rest looked up from reference TRBV7-3 and TRBJ2-7): GAGVSQTPSNKVTEKGKYVELRCDPISGHTALYWYRQSLGQGPEFLIYFQGTGAADDSGLPNDRFFAVRPEGSVSTLKIQRTERGDSAVYLCASSLAGTGTYEQYFGPGTRLTVT.

The V and J genes are TRBV24-1 and TRBJ2-2; TCRdb's D call, TRBD1, is unchecked because there is no DNA. CDR1 and CDR2 from the germline V gene are KGHDR and SFDVKD. The CDR3 totals 15 residues. The CDR3 is CATSETGQSTGELFF.